The 22 T cell receptor beta chains below come from one sample, sequenced in a study of shared clonotypes between healthy human individuals. Generated by immunoSEQ multiplex PCR, the TCRdb table keeps only in-frame clones and is missing some. Among some 2.1 million clones, over 85% were seen once, and the ten largest hold 0.13%. Sequenced material: naive CD4+ T cells sorted from blood. As for subset: CD45RA+ positively selected. Receptors originate from a man between 18 and 29 years old in good health.

This sequence joins TRBV15 and TRBJ2-1; a possible D gene is TRBD2 (5 bases). Germline V CDR1 and CDR2: LNHNV, YYDKDF (reference sequence). The V end lost 3 bases, the J end lost 7 bases, and 10 bases lay between the germline ends. The CDR3 is 13 amino acids. CDR3: CATSSFRTNEQFF. CDR3 coding DNA: TGTGCCACCAGCAGCTTCAGGACTAATGAGCAGTTCTTC.

The J gene is TRBJ1-6, the V gene TRBV10-2; D uncertain. V was clipped by 4 bases and J by 4 bases, with 5 bases between them. CDR3 length: 13 amino acids. The germline gives CDR1 WSHSY, CDR2 SAAADI. CDR3 DNA: TGCGCCAGCAGTGTACAATATAATTCACCCCTCCACTTT. It encodes CASSVQYNSPLHF.

Of note for this clone: A much larger clonotype is one base distant, so this may be a read error. Within the sample, other DNA sequences also encode this same CDR3. The chain joins TRBV9 to TRBJ1-1; D is unresolved. V lost 4 bases, J lost 2 bases, and 3 bases lay in between. The CDR3 runs 11 residues. The V gene's germline CDR1 is SGDLS and CDR2 YYNGEE. The CDR3 region has the DNA TGTGCCAGCAGCCGTAACACTGAAGCTTTCTTT. It translates to CASSRNTEAFF.

The chain employs TRBV11-2 and TRBJ2-5; 12 bases are a match to TRBD2. V lost 1 base, J lost 1 base, and 4 bases stayed unmatched. The CDR3 sequence is 17 residues long. The V gene's germline CDR1 is SGHAT and CDR2 FQNNGV. The CDR3 is CASSLVLAGGLQETQYF. The CDR3 DNA follows: TGTGCCAGCAGCTTAGTACTAGCGGGGGGACTCCAAGAGACCCAGTACTTC.

The chain joins TRBV18 to TRBJ2-5; D is undetermined. Per germline, CDR1 KGHSH and CDR2 LQKENI. This CDR3 spans 12 amino acids. Trimming cost V 6 bases and J 1 base, with 6 bases left between them. CDR3 nucleotides: TGTGCCAGCTCGTACCCCCAAGAGACCCAGTACTTC. This gives the protein CASSYPQETQYF.

DNA of the CDR3: TGTGCCAGTAGTTCCGGGACAGGCATACAAGAGACCCAGTACTTC. Its translation: CASSSGTGIQETQYF. The chain employs TRBV19 and TRBJ2-5, with 8 bases aligning to TRBD1. The CDR3 is 15 amino acids. The J segment lost 2 bases and the V segment lost 5 bases, leaving 7 bases of the junction unmatched. Germline V gene sequence: CDR1 LNHDA, CDR2 SQIVND (reference sequence).

The chain is built from TRBV18 and TRBJ1-5, with TRBD1 matching over 7 bases. The CDR3 has 17 residues. Losses at the gene ends were 3 bases for V and 0 bases for J; bases not matched to a gene: 8. Germline values: CDR1 KGHSH, CDR2 LQKENI. CDR3 protein: CASSPAGGTYSNQPQHF. As DNA, the CDR3 is TGTGCCAGCTCACCGGCAGGGGGGACCTATAGCAATCAGCCCCAGCATTTT. Full variable domain (rest looked up from reference TRBV18 and TRBJ1-5): NAGVMQNPRHLVRRRGQEARLRCSPMKGHSHVYWYRQLPEEGLKFMVYLQKENIIDESGMPKERFSAEFPKEGPSILRIQQVVRGDSAAYFCASSPAGGTYSNQPQHFGDGTRLSIL.

The chain combines TRBV19 with TRBJ1-2; TRBD1 is a possible D gene (5 bases). The CDR3 length is 14 residues. In germline, CDR1 is LNHDA, CDR2 SQIVND (reference sequence). V lost 4 bases and J lost 2, with 11 bases in between. CDR3 loop: CASSTPGENYGYTF. The CDR3, as DNA: TGTGCCAGTAGTACCCCGGGGGAAAACTATGGCTACACCTTC.

This chain joins TRBV5-8 and TRBJ1-4; no firm D call. This CDR3 spans 12 amino acids. Trimming left V 4 bases short and J 6 bases short, with 7 bases between. Per germline, CDR1 SGHTS and CDR2 YDEGEE. CDR3: CASSPRHEKLFF. CDR3 nucleotide sequence: TGTGCCAGCAGCCCCCGACATGAAAAACTGTTTTTT. Using reference TRBV5-8 and TRBJ1-4 for the parts outside the CDR3, the full variable domain is EAGVTQSPTHLIKTRGQQATLRCSPISGHTSVYWYQQALGLGLQFLLWYDEGEERNRGNFPPRFSGRQFPNYSSELNVNALELEDSALYLCASSPRHEKLFFGSGTQLSVL.

On this clone: One junction end disagrees with the germline gene, perhaps due to a read error. The chain has TRBV7-7 and TRBJ2-1; 7 bases are a match to TRBD2. The CDR3 extends over 13 amino acids. Germline V gives CDR1 SSHAT, CDR2 FNYEAQ (reference sequence). CDR3 residues: CASSLGRDTEQFF. The CDR3 bases are TGTGCTAGCAGCTTAGGGAGGGATACTGAGCAGTTCTTC.

V is TRBV5-6 and J is TRBJ1-3; D is undetermined. The germline V and J ends were trimmed by 5 bases and 7 bases, with 13 bases remaining between them. From germline, CDR1 is SGHDT and CDR2 YYEEEE. This CDR3 is built from 13 residues. The CDR3 DNA sequence: TGTGCCAGCAGTCGACGTCGGATGAACACCATATATTTT. It codes for CASSRRRMNTIYF.

V is TRBV21-1 and J is TRBJ2-7; the table calls TRBD2, which could not be checked here. TRBV21-1 has pseudogene status. The CDR3 contains 16 residues. CDR3 sequence reads: CARRSGTSGRKCEQYF. The CDR3 bases are TGTGCCAGAAGGTCCGGGACTAGCGGGAGAAAATGTGAGCAGTACTTC.

The V and J genes are TRBV5-4 and TRBJ1-2, with 9 bases fitting TRBD1. The length of the CDR3 is 13 residues. CDR1 is SGHNT and CDR2 is YYREEE in the germline V gene (reference sequence). With V trimmed by 4 bases and J by 5 bases, 3 bases remained unmatched. DNA of the CDR3: TGTGCCAGCAGCGGGACAGGGTGGTATGGCTACACCTTC. It specifies CASSGTGWYGYTF.

The chain employs TRBV19 and TRBJ1-2, with TRBD1 matching over 10 bases. This CDR3 spans 18 amino acids. V gave up 4 bases and J gave up 7 bases; unmatched junction bases: 18. Germline lookup yields CDR1 LNHDA and CDR2 SQIVND (reference sequence). The CDR3 sequence is CASSSLTGTGASPGGYTF. The DNA for the CDR3 is TGTGCCAGTAGTAGCCTAACCGGGACAGGGGCATCTCCCGGTGGCTACACCTTC. The whole variable domain, filled in from reference TRBV19 and TRBJ1-2, reads DGGITQSPKYLFRKEGQNVTLSCEQNLNHDAMYWYRQDPGQGLRLIYYSQIVNDFQKGDIAEGYSVSREKKESFPLTVTSAQKNPTAFYLCASSSLTGTGASPGGYTFGSGTRLTVV.

The chain carries TRBV7-9 and TRBJ2-2; D is undetermined. The CDR3 has 15 amino acids. Trimming removed 3 bases at V and 6 bases at J, with 14 bases between. Germline loops: CDR1 SEHNR, CDR2 FQNEAQ (reference sequence). This chain's CDR3 is CASSFSGHYSGELFF. CDR3 nucleotide sequence: TGTGCCAGCAGCTTCTCCGGTCATTATTCCGGGGAGCTGTTTTTT.

This sequence joins TRBV16 and TRBJ2-7, with TRBD2 matching over 8 bases. CDR3 size: 15 residues. V was pared by 0 bases and J by 3 bases, with 4 bases of the junction left unmatched. Germline CDR1 and CDR2: KGHSY and FQNENV. CDR3 sequence reads: CASSQSGLAGYEQYF. The CDR3 DNA sequence: TGTGCCAGCAGCCAATCCGGGCTAGCGGGCTACGAGCAGTACTTC.

This clone was observed a single time. The chain couples TRBV30 to TRBJ2-2; D may be TRBD1 or TRBD2 (5 bases each). V gave up 1 base and J gave up 3 bases, with 18 bases separating them. CDR1 and CDR2 from the germline V gene are GTSNPN and SVGIG (reference sequence). The CDR3 consists of 17 residues. The CDR3 sequence is CAWSDTRGPPDTGELFF. The DNA of the CDR3 is TGTGCCTGGAGTGACACGAGGGGCCCGCCGGACACCGGGGAGCTGTTTTTT.

This chain links TRBV27 with TRBJ2-1, with 10 nucleotides matching TRBD2. The CDR3 is 16 amino acids. The germline CDR1 and CDR2 sequences are MNHEY and SMNVEV (reference sequence). Trimming took 2 bases from V and 5 from J; bases not matched to a gene: 6. The CDR3 reads CASSLGLAGVNNEQFF. CDR3 bases: TGTGCCAGCAGTTTAGGGCTAGCGGGAGTCAACAATGAGCAGTTCTTC.

The chain combines TRBV2 with TRBJ2-5; 12 bases are shared with TRBD2. The CDR3 runs to 15 residues. After removal of 2 bases from V and 4 bases from J, the junction contained 2 bases not matched to a gene. From germline, CDR1 is SNHLY and CDR2 FYNNEI. The CDR3 DNA follows: TGTGCCAGCAGTGAACAGACTAGCGGGGGAGAGACCCAGTACTTC. Its protein is CASSEQTSGGETQYF.

V usage is TRBV7-2 and J usage is TRBJ2-7, with a possible D match to TRBD1 (6 bases). The germline V and J ends were trimmed by 5 bases and 6 bases, with 17 bases remaining between them. The CDR3 sequence is 14 residues long. CDR1 and CDR2 (germline): SGHTA, FQGNSA. The chain's CDR3 is CASSPRTALREQYF. The DNA for the CDR3 is TGTGCCAGCAGCCCAAGGACAGCCCTACGCGAGCAGTACTTC.

The rearrangement uses TRBV2 and TRBJ2-2; 9 bases fit TRBD2. V trimming: 6 bases; J trimming: 3 bases; junction bases outside the gene matches: 2. Germline CDR1 SNHLY, CDR2 FYNNEI. The CDR3 has 14 amino acids. For the CDR3, the DNA is TGTGCCAGCAGGACTAGCGGTTACACCGGGGAGCTGTTTTTT. It encodes CASRTSGYTGELFF.

V usage is TRBV18 and J usage is TRBJ1-4, with 8 bases fitting TRBD1. After removal of 4 bases from V and 8 bases from J, the junction contained 6 bases not matched to a gene. The CDR3 consists of 14 residues. Germline V gives CDR1 KGHSH, CDR2 LQKENI. The CDR3 sequence is CASSLQGDGEKLFF. The CDR3 DNA sequence: TGTGCCAGCTCACTACAGGGGGATGGAGAAAAACTGTTTTTT.